This T cell receptor beta chain was recovered during a study of blood T cell repertoires in COVID-19. Original processing notes: Amplified reference gene primers provided the basis for estimating nucleated cell counts. The data were produced by immunoSEQ multiplex PCR, yet TCRdb's version contains in-frame clones alone and is incomplete. The DNA gave D and trimming, while V, J and clone size come from that table. The sample records around 310,000 clones, about nine tenths being singletons. This clonotype originated in a woman aged 60-70 years with acute or convalescent COVID-19. The sequenced sample consisted of peripheral blood.

The CDR3, as DNA: TGTGCCAGCAGTAAAACTAGCGGGAGGGTAACCGGGGAGCTGTTTTTT. It is translated as CASSKTSGRVTGELFF. The chain carries TRBV7-8 and TRBJ2-2; 13 bases are a match to TRBD2. Germline V gene data show CDR1 as SGHVS and CDR2 as FQNEAQ. V was clipped by 6 bases and J by 5 bases; unmatched bases: 6. The CDR3 covers 16 residues.